The rows below give T cell receptor beta chains drawn from one sample of a study of T-cell memory formation after mild COVID-19. TCRdb reprocessed the 5' RACE reads with MiXCR, giving one entry per CDR3 protein. The profile shows 350,000 to 450,000 distinct CDR3 sequences, roughly 14% of them singletons. Sequencing was carried out using PBMCs or a T cell subset sorted from them (not recorded which). The receptors come from a young man who had mild COVID-19 (a few samples of this study predate the infection). Cell type and time point are not known. CDR3s include the opening cysteine and the closing phenylalanine or tryptophan. Clone size is stated in some rows and not others, as once, few, many or a class when expanded.

v_gene	j_gene	len	abundance	CDR3aa
TRBV12-3/TRBV12-4	TRBJ1-2	15	.	CASSLGRALGPGYTF
TRBV4-2	TRBJ1-5	16	.	CASSPTGTLGNQPQHF
TRBV19	TRBJ2-7	15	.	CASSIKRLPPYEQYF
TRBV4-1	TRBJ2-3	18	.	CASSHYIPGQGRWDTQYF
TRBV20-1	TRBJ2-7	12	many	CSFSIGSYEQYF
TRBV24-1	TRBJ2-2	17	many	CATSVFGGGLDTGELFF
TRBV19	TRBJ1-6	14	.	CASSSATKNSPLHF
TRBV7-9	TRBJ1-2	16	few	CASSLFGGQGFYGYTF
TRBV6-5	TRBJ2-5	13	.	CASGGGYQETQYF
TRBV4-1	TRBJ1-5	17	.	CASSQEISQGLYQPQHF
TRBV7-8	TRBJ1-1	14	.	CASRPREGNTEAFF
TRBV7-2	TRBJ1-4	14	.	CASSQGLGNEKLFF
TRBV5-5	TRBJ1-1	14	few	CASSLGPLGTEAFF
TRBV29-1	TRBJ2-7	13	many	CSVVTGSSYEQYF
TRBV6-2/TRBV6-3	TRBJ2-2	12	.	CASNANTGELFF
TRBV15	TRBJ1-1	16	few	CATSRGVQGFHTEAFF
TRBV5-5	TRBJ1-4	14	.	CASSKMGGIEKLFF
TRBV5-1	TRBJ1-1	16	many	CASSRTTGYSNTEAFF
TRBV12-3/TRBV12-4	TRBJ1-5	16	.	CASSRPRAASNQPQHF
TRBV5-1	TRBJ2-3	15	many	CASSLAGGVADTQYF
TRBV28	TRBJ1-1	16	few	CASSLGRGGVNTEAFF
TRBV6-5	TRBJ2-5	14	many	CASSYSGKQATQYF
TRBV2	TRBJ1-1	13	few	CASSAGDRVEAFF
TRBV28	TRBJ1-2	17	.	CASSAATQTGINYGYTF
TRBV7-6	TRBJ2-7	13	few	CASSLASPYEQYF
TRBV27	TRBJ1-2	14	.	CASSVTGGIYGYTF
TRBV24-1	TRBJ1-2	15	few	CATSASDRGDYGYTF
TRBV5-4	TRBJ2-7	15	.	CASSQDLTRSYEQYF
TRBV6-2/TRBV6-3	TRBJ2-3	15	few	CASAVDRGLTDTQYF
TRBV5-1	TRBJ2-1	18	few	CASSSIGGAYGSYNEQFF
TRBV29-1	TRBJ2-7	13	many	CSAEVGRGYEQYF
TRBV20-1	TRBJ1-5	13	.	CSAGRTSNQPQHF
TRBV15	TRBJ2-6	19	few	CATSRSLPGQDSGANVLTF
TRBV4-1	TRBJ2-2	17	.	CASSPGGNSGGNGELFF
TRBV6-4	TRBJ2-3	16	few	CASSDRPVSSTDTQYF
TRBV6-1	TRBJ2-2	16	few	CASSEPSGAITGELFF
TRBV20-1	TRBJ2-5	13	few	CSARDDRGETQYF
TRBV4-1	TRBJ2-3	15	.	CASSQAWGGTDTQYF
TRBV9	TRBJ2-5	15	.	CSSSVGRGRGETQYF
TRBV7-9	TRBJ2-3	17	.	CASSSDLAGGRGDTQYF
TRBV11-3	TRBJ1-4	17	.	CASSLVGAGATNEKLFF